These 3 T cell receptor beta chains were all obtained from the same sample, sequenced in a study of blood T cell repertoires in COVID-19. Some clones are missing from TCRdb's copy, which holds only in-frame ones; the method was immunoSEQ multiplex PCR. The sample has 300,000 to 350,000 clones; under 95% are singletons. Input material: peripheral blood. These receptors all stem from a woman aged 18-30 years who had recovered from COVID-19.

The rearrangement links TRBV28 to TRBJ1-6; no clear D. The length of the CDR3 is 15 residues. V was clipped by 5 bases and J by 4 bases, with 12 bases between them. The germline V gene encodes CDR1 MDHEN and CDR2 SYDVKM. The CDR3 protein is CASSPPGKYNSPLHF. CDR3 bases: TGTGCCAGCAGTCCTCCGGGGAAATATAATTCACCCCTCCACTTT.

The genes are TRBV2 and TRBJ2-7; D possibly corresponds to TRBD2 (6 bases). The V end was cut by 7 bases, the J end by 3 bases, with 16 bases between. The CDR3 has 14 amino acids. Per the germline V gene, CDR1 is SNHLY and CDR2 is FYNNEI. The CDR3 is CASNIRGASYEQYV. The DNA of the CDR3 is TGTGCCAGCAACATCCGCGGGGCAAGCTACGAGCAGTACGTC.

This clone was seen more than once but under ten times. The V and J genes are TRBV11-2 and TRBJ2-2; 8 positions match TRBD2. Germline V gives CDR1 SGHAT, CDR2 FQNNGV. V lost 4 bases, J lost 3 bases, and 4 bases stayed unmatched. The CDR3 loop spans 15 amino acids. Here the CDR3 reads CASSWAGGDTGELFF. In DNA form, the CDR3 reads TGTGCCAGCAGCTGGGCGGGGGGCGACACCGGGGAGCTGTTTTTT.